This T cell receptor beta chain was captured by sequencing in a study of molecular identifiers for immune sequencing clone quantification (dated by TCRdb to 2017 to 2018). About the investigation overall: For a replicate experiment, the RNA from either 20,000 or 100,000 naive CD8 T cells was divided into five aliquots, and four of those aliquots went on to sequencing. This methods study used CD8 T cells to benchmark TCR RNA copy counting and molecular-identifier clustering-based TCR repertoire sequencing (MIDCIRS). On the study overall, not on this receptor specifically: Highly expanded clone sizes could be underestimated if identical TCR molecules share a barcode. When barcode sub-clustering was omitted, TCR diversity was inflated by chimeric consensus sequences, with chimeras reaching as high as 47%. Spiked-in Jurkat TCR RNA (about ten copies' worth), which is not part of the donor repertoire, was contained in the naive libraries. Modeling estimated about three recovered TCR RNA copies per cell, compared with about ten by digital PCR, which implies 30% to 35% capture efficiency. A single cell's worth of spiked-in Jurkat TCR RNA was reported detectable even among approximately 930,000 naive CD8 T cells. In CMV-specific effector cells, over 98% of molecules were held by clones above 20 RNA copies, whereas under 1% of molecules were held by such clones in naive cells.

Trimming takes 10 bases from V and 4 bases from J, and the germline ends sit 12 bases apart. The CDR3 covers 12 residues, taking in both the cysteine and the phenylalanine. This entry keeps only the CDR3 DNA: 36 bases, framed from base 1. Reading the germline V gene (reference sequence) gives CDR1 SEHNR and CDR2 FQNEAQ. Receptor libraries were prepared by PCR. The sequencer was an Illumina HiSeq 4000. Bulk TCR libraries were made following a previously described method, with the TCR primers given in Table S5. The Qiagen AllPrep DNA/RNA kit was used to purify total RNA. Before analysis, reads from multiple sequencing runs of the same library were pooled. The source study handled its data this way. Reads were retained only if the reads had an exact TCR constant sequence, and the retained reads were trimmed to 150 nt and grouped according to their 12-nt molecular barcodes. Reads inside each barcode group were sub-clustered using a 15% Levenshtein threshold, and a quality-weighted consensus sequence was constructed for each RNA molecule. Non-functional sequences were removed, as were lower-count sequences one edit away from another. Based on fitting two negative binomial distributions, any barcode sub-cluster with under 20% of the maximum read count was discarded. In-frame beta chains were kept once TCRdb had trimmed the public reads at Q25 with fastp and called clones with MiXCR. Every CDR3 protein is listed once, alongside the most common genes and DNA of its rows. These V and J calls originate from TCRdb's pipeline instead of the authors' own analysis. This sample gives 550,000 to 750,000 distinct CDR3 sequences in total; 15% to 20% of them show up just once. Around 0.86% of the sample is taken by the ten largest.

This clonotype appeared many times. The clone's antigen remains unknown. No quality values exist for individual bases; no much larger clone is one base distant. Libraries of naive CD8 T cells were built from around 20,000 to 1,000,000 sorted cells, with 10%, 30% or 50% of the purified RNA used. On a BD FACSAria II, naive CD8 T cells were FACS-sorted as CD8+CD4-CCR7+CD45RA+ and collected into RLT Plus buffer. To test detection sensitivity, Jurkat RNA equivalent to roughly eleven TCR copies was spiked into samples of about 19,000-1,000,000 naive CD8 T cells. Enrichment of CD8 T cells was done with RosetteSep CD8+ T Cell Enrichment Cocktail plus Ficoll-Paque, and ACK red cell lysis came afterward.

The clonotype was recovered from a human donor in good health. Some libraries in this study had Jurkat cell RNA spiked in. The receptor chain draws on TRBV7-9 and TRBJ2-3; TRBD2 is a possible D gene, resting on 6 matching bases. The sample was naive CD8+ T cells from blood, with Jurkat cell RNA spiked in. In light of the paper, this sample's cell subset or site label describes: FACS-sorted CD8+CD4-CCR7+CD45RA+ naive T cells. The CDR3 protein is CATRGTADTQYF. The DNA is TGTGCCACCCGGGGGACTGCAGATACGCAGTATTTT.